A selection of T cell receptor beta chains follows, all from one sample in a study of response to subunit inactivated influenza vaccine. From the RT-PCR reads, TCRdb called clonotypes with MiXCR, one entry per CDR3 protein. Among hundreds of thousands of distinct CDR3 sequences listed, around 11% were seen once. These records were also assigned to another study, of T cells expressing NK-cell markers.

This material consisted of PBMCs from blood, taken on the day of vaccination. The receptors originated from a man aged 50-59 years who received an inactivated influenza vaccine. The CDR3 runs from the conserved cysteine through the conserved F or W. The order of the fields is D gene, clone size, V gene, J gene, CDR3 DNA, CDR3 protein. A D gene is named only where the DNA matches it firmly. Size tells how often a clone was seen (once, few, many) or the class of an expanded clone, and some rows leave it out.

>-|-|TRBV12-3/TRBV12-4|TRBJ2-2
TGTGCCAGCAGCGGATCCACAGGGTCCGGGGAGCTGTTTTTT
CASSGSTGSGELFF
>-|few|TRBV3-1|TRBJ2-5
TGTGCCAGCAGCCAAGTCTTCTGGACATCACAAGAGACCCAGTACTTC
CASSQVFWTSQETQYF
>TRBD1|-|TRBV14|TRBJ2-1
TGTGCCAGCAGCCGAAGGACAGGGTACACTGAGCAGTTCTTC
CASSRRTGYTEQFF
>TRBD2|-|TRBV20-1|TRBJ2-7
TGCAGTGCTAGTAGCGGGAGCCCCAACGAGCAGTACTTC
CSASSGSPNEQYF
>TRBD2|few|TRBV15|TRBJ2-3
TGTGCCACCAGCCCCCGCAACGGGGGGACAGATACGCAGTATTTT
CATSPRNGGTDTQYF
>-|many|TRBV5-1|TRBJ1-3
TGCGCCAGCAGCGAGTGGGCCTCTGGAAACACCATATATTTT
CASSEWASGNTIYF
>-|-|TRBV27|TRBJ1-6
TGTGCCAGCAGTTTCGCCAATTCACCCCTCCACTTT
CASSFANSPLHF
>TRBD2|-|TRBV14|TRBJ2-1
TGTGCCAGCAGCCACTGGACTACCAATGGGGGGGATGAGCAGTTCTTC
CASSHWTTNGGDEQFF
>TRBD2|few|TRBV7-2|TRBJ2-1
TGTGCCAGCAGCTTAAGCGGGGTTAACAATGAGCAGTTCTTC
CASSLSGVNNEQFF
>TRBD2|-|TRBV7-2|TRBJ2-7
TGTGCCAGCAGCTTAAATAGCGAGCGGGGATCCTACGAGCAGTACTTC
CASSLNSERGSYEQYF
>TRBD2|-|TRBV7-8|TRBJ2-1
TGTGCCAGCAGCCGGGGTCGACTAGCGGAAAACAATGAGCAGTTCTTC
CASSRGRLAENNEQFF
>-|few|TRBV20-1|TRBJ2-1
TGCAGTGCTAGGGCCTTGGCGGGGCTCTCCTACAATGAGCAGTTCTTC
CSARALAGLSYNEQFF
>TRBD1|many|TRBV5-6|TRBJ1-1
TGTGCCAGCAGCTCGGGACAGGGGCTAACTGAAGCTTTCTTT
CASSSGQGLTEAFF
>-|few|TRBV12-3/TRBV12-4|TRBJ2-7
TGTGCCAGCAGTTTGAGGCAGTACTCCTACGAGCAGTACTTC
CASSLRQYSYEQYF
>TRBD1|-|TRBV27|TRBJ1-2
TGTGCCAGCAGTTTATCCGGGACAGAGAACTATGGCTACACCTTC
CASSLSGTENYGYTF
>-|once|TRBV4-1|TRBJ2-1
TGCGCCAGCAGCTACCGACCCGAAAATGAGCAGTTCTTC
CASSYRPENEQFF
>TRBD2|-|TRBV20-1|TRBJ2-1
TGCAGTGCTAGAGCCTCACTAGCGTTCGGGGATGAGCAGTTCTTC
CSARASLAFGDEQFF
>TRBD2|many|TRBV20-1|TRBJ2-7
TGCAGTGCGGCCGGGACTACCTACGAGCAGTACTTC
CSAAGTTYEQYF
>-|few|TRBV29-1|TRBJ1-5
TGCAGCGTGGGTGAAGGGGCCCTCCAGCCCCAGCATTTT
CSVGEGALQPQHF
>TRBD1|-|TRBV5-1|TRBJ2-7
TGCGCCAGCAGTTACCGGGACAGGGGCGGGGAGCAGTACTTC
CASSYRDRGGEQYF
>TRBD1|few|TRBV20-1|TRBJ2-2
TGCAGTGCTAAACAGGGGCAAGGGAACACCGGGGAGCTGTTTTTT
CSAKQGQGNTGELFF
>-|few|TRBV29-1|TRBJ2-2
TGCAGCGTCCCGGCGTCAGGGGACACCGGGGAGCTGTTTTTT
CSVPASGDTGELFF
>-|-|TRBV12-3/TRBV12-4|TRBJ2-7
TGTGCCAGCAGTTTAGGGACAGCTGCTGACGAGCAGTACTTC
CASSLGTAADEQYF
>-|few|TRBV9|TRBJ2-1
TGTGCCAGCAGCCCTAACTCGGATAGCAATGAGCAGTTCTTC
CASSPNSDSNEQFF
>-|many|TRBV14|TRBJ1-2
TGTGCCAGCAGCCGAGGCTTGTGGGACTATGGCTACACCTTC
CASSRGLWDYGYTF
>-|few|TRBV28|TRBJ1-1
TGTGCCAGCAGTTTTTATCCCTCTACAAAATCTACAGGGAGAAGTGAAGCTTTCTTT
CASSFYPSTKSTGRSEAFF
>-|-|TRBV20-1|TRBJ1-1
TGCAGTGCTAGTGGAGGGGGGTTGAACACTGAAGCTTTCTTT
CSASGGGLNTEAFF